This T cell receptor beta chain appears in the sequencing data of a study of cytomegalovirus exposure and HLA in healthy donors. 60 Vbeta and 13 Jbeta primers were used in PCR. TCRdb keeps only in-frame clones here, not all; method: immunoSEQ multiplex PCR. The profile shows 100,000 to 150,000 clones, approximately 87% of them singletons. The study's findings and limits: Most TCR sequences were rare, but some public TCRs occurred in many donors. An apparent linkage of common viral pathogens to several of the most significant clusters emerged in a later analysis. The authors later linked a missense DCLRE1C variant to TCR beta V- and J-gene trimming. Presence/absence analyses treated sequencing depth as roughly uniform across donors.

The CDR3 consists of 17 residues. The junction had 12 bases not matched to a gene; V was cut back by 5 bases and J by 2 bases. Germline V gene data show CDR1 as LNHNV and CDR2 as YYDKDF (reference sequence). With respect to this clone: What it recognizes is unknown.

The J gene is TRBJ1-5, the V gene TRBV15; 7 bases map to TRBD1. This clonotype originated in a woman aged 25 to 45 in good health and CMV-seronegative. Material for sequencing was PBMCs. In DNA, the CDR3 is TGTGCCACCAGCCTCACGCCAGGGGGGATACGCAATCAGCCCCAGCATTTT. Its protein product is CATSLTPGGIRNQPQHF.